This entry lists 5 T cell receptor beta chains sequenced from one sample in a study of blood T cell repertoires in COVID-19. Method: immunoSEQ multiplex PCR; TCRdb's copy keeps in-frame clones and lacks some. This sample has about 160,000 clones; 70% to 90% occur once, and the top ten carry roughly 1.1%. The sample comprised peripheral blood. Receptors were obtained from a man in his sixties who had recovered from COVID-19.

As to this clone: Compared with germline, one end of the junction differs, possibly owing to a read error. This rearrangement joins TRBV6-6 to TRBJ1-4; the D gene is possibly TRBD1 (5 bases). Germline V lookup: CDR1 MNHNY, CDR2 SVGAGI (reference sequence). This CDR3 comprises 14 residues. The DNA for the CDR3 is TGTGCCAGCAGTCACTCTGCGGGGGATGAAAAACTGTTTTTT. Its protein is CASSHSAGDEKLFF.

The V and J genes are TRBV6-5 and TRBJ1-1; no firm D call. CDR3 length: 12 amino acids. The germline V and J ends were trimmed by 5 bases and 4 bases, with 8 bases remaining between them. Germline V gives CDR1 MNHEY, CDR2 SVGAGI. Here the CDR3 DNA reads TGTGCCAGCAGTCTGGACTTCACTGAAGCTTTCTTT. This codes for CASSLDFTEAFF.

The rearrangement links TRBV7-9 to TRBJ2-5; D unresolved. The V and J ends lost 4 bases and 5 bases respectively, with 8 bases between them. CDR1 is SEHNR and CDR2 is FQNEAQ in the germline V gene (reference sequence). The CDR3 consists of 12 residues. The CDR3 sequence: CASSSRYETQYF. CDR3 DNA: TGTGCCAGCAGCTCTAGGTACGAGACCCAGTACTTC.

Regarding this clone: This CDR3 is also generated by other DNA sequences in the sample. The gene calls are TRBV9 and TRBJ1-3; 7 nucleotides agree with TRBD1. The CDR3 sequence is 15 residues long. Germline values: CDR1 SGDLS, CDR2 YYNGEE. The junction had 0 bases not matched to a gene; V was cut back by 0 bases and J by 0 bases. The CDR3 coding sequence is TGTGCCAGCAGCGTAGACAGGGGCTCTGGAAACACCATATATTTT. Translation gives CASSVDRGSGNTIYF.

This clone was recorded once. This chain uses TRBV7-9 with TRBJ2-5; 7 positions match TRBD2. Germline V CDR1 and CDR2: SEHNR, FQNEAQ (reference sequence). The ends lost 3 bases at V and 1 base at J; junction bases unmatched: 5. The CDR3 spans 15 residues. CDR3 sequence reads: CASSFPAGTQETQYF. The CDR3, as DNA: TGTGCCAGCAGCTTTCCAGCGGGGACCCAAGAGACCCAGTACTTC.